The 2 T cell receptor beta chains below all came from one sample that was sequenced in a study of T cell changes during pregnancy in multiple sclerosis. Profiling relied on immunoSEQ multiplex PCR, and the TCRdb table lists in-frame clones only, not all of them. The sample holds approximately 100,000 clones, roughly nine tenths seen once. The source material was peripheral blood, sampled in the second trimester of pregnancy. The receptors were sampled from a female donor with multiple sclerosis, enrolled in a pregnancy study.

In this sample, this clone turned up once. The chain uses TRBV30 and TRBJ2-1, with 7 nucleotides matching TRBD1. J was trimmed by 3 bases and V by 4 bases; bases with no gene match: 6. Looked up from germline, CDR1 is GTSNPN and CDR2 is SVGIG (reference sequence). This CDR3 is 14 amino acids long. This CDR3 is CAWTRQGFYNEQFF. The DNA of the CDR3 is TGTGCCTGGACCCGACAGGGTTTCTACAATGAGCAGTTCTTC.

This clone was recorded only once. V and J are TRBV10-3 and TRBJ1-1; 9 positions agree with TRBD1. Trimming removed 6 bases from V and 1 base from J; junction bases left unmatched: 0. Germline V gives CDR1 ENHRY, CDR2 SYGVKD. The CDR3 spans 13 residues. CDR3 nucleotide sequence: TGTGCCATCAGGGGACAGGGGAACACTGAAGCTTTCTTT. Amino acid sequence: CAIRGQGNTEAFF.